These T cell receptor beta chains were read from a single sample in a study of blood T cell repertoires in COVID-19. TCRdb's table, derived via immunoSEQ multiplex PCR, lists solely in-frame clones and lacks some. The top ten clones hold 1.5% to 2% of a sample with around 120,000 clones, approximately 80% of them seen once. The sequenced material came from peripheral blood. The origin of the receptors is a man in his 70s with acute or convalescent COVID-19. Both conserved end residues are part of each CDR3. D genes are given only for firm matches. A row's size may be missing; if present it is once, few, many or a size class.

clone size	J gene	V gene	D gene	CDR3 protein
-	TRBJ1-1	TRBV5-5	-	CASSLGILATGNTEAFF
few	TRBJ1-1	TRBV6-1	TRBD1	CASSDQAGGYLSIRDEAFF
-	TRBJ1-1	TRBV5-1	-	CASSPTAGNTEAFF
-	TRBJ1-4	TRBV5-1	TRBD1	CASSSVTGATNEKLFF
-	TRBJ1-1	TRBV5-1	-	CASSFQQGAEAFF
-	TRBJ2-3	TRBV20-1	-	CSASGLAGTDTQYF
-	TRBJ2-2	TRBV18	TRBD1	CASSPGQLTGELFF
-	TRBJ2-5	TRBV20-1	TRBD2	CSASLSGGLQETQYF
-	TRBJ1-4	TRBV4-2	TRBD1	CASTPPQGDEKLFF
-	TRBJ2-7	TRBV5-1	-	CASSLRDKAEQYF
once	TRBJ1-5	TRBV3-1/TRBV3-2	-	CASSQDPPGLRNQPQHF
many	TRBJ1-4	TRBV6-1	TRBD1	CASSVLGQRESTNEKLFF
-	TRBJ2-6	TRBV18	-	CASSRTGMGGSGANVLTF
-	TRBJ2-5	TRBV6-1	-	CASSEYGETQYF
once	TRBJ1-2	TRBV19	TRBD1	CASSALPGQGPSNYGYTF
-	TRBJ1-5	TRBV5-1	TRBD1	CASSQTGDRNQPQHF
-	TRBJ1-2	TRBV5-1	TRBD1	CASSLDRGHGYTF
once	TRBJ2-7	TRBV9	TRBD1	CASSAGTGFYEQYF
-	TRBJ1-1	TRBV12-3/TRBV12-4	-	CASSRGVTEAFF
-	TRBJ1-1	TRBV19	TRBD1	CASRTDRGNTEAFF
-	TRBJ1-6	TRBV6-2/TRBV6-3	-	CASSQNLGYNSPLHF
-	TRBJ2-3	TRBV28	-	CASSGRTATSTDTQYF
few	TRBJ1-2	TRBV5-1	-	CASSSDLNRIYGYTF
-	TRBJ1-1	TRBV19	-	CASSMTGNTEAFF
-	TRBJ2-3	TRBV10-1	TRBD2	CASSDGTSTDTQYF